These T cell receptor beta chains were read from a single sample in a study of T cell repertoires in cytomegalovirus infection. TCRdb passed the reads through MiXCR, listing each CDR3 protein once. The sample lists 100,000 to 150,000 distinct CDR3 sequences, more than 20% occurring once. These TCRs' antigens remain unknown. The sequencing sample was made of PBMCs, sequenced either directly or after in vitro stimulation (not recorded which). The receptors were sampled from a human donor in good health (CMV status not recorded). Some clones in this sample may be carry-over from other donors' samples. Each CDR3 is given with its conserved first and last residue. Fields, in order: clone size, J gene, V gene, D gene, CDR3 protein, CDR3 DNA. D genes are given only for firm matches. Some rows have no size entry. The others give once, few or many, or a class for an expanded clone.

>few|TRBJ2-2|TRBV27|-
CASSLGWRPTLWTGELFF
TGTGCCAGCAGTTTAGGTTGGCGGCCAACCCTGTGGACCGGGGAGCTGTTTTTT
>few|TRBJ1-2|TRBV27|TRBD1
CASSTGQLYGYTF
TGTGCCAGCAGTACGGGACAGCTCTATGGCTACACCTTC
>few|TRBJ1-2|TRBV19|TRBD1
CASSGSTGAHGYTF
TGTGCCAGTAGTGGCTCGACAGGGGCTCATGGCTACACCTTC
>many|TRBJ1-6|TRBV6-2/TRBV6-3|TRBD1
CASRTTGVSPLHF
TGTGCCAGCAGGACCACAGGGGTTTCACCCCTCCACTTT
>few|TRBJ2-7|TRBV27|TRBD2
CASRIAGGGEQYF
TGTGCCAGCAGAATAGCGGGAGGTGGCGAGCAGTACTTC
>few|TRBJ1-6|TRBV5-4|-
CASSLGHGYNSPLHF
TGTGCCAGCAGCTTGGGGCACGGATATAATTCACCCCTCCACTTT
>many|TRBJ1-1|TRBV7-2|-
CASSLSTGVITEAFF
TGTGCCAGCAGCTTAAGCACCGGTGTGATTACTGAAGCTTTCTTT
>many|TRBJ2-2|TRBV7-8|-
CASSVFSGATNTGELFF
TGTGCCAGCAGCGTTTTTTCGGGGGCCACGAACACCGGGGAGCTGTTTTTT
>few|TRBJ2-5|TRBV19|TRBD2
CASSKSRLAGLGGETQYF
TGTGCCAGTAGTAAGTCGAGACTAGCCGGCTTAGGTGGAGAGACCCAGTACTTC
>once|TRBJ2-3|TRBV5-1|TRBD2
CASSLGLAGPTDTQYF
TGCGCCAGCAGCTTGGGACTAGCGGGCCCCACAGATACGCAGTATTTT
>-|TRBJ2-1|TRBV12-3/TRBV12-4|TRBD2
CASSPPGLSYNEQFF
TGTGCCAGCAGCCCTCCGGGACTATCCTACAATGAGCAGTTCTTC
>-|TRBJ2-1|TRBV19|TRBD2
CASSHPGLAYYNEQFF
TGTGCCAGTAGTCATCCGGGACTAGCGTATTACAATGAGCAGTTCTTC
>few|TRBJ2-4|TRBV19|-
CASSILGVAKNIQYF
TGTGCCAGTAGTATTCTGGGAGTCGCCAAAAACATTCAGTACTTC
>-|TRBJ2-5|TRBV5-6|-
CASSLERSVRTQYF
TGTGCCAGCAGCTTGGAAAGGAGCGTGAGAACCCAGTACTTC
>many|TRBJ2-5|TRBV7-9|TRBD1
CASSPRGGGLQETQYF
TGTGCCAGCAGCCCCAGAGGGGGCGGGTTACAAGAGACCCAGTACTTC
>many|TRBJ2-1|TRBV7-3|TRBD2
CASSPPGLAGGMNEQFF
TGTGCCAGCAGCCCCCCGGGACTAGCGGGAGGGATGAATGAGCAGTTCTTC
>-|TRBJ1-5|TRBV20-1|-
CSASTRGEQPQHF
TGCAGTGCTAGTACCAGGGGCGAACAGCCCCAGCATTTT
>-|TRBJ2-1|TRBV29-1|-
CSARESGEQFF
TGCAGCGCCCGAGAGTCGGGGGAGCAGTTCTTC
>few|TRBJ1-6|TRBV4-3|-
CASSRTRDTNSPLHF
TGCGCCAGCAGCCGAACGCGGGACACTAATTCACCCCTCCACTTT
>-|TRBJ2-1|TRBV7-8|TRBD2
CASSFRRLAGGYNEQFF
TGTGCCAGCAGCTTCCGACGGCTAGCGGGGGGCTACAATGAGCAGTTCTTC
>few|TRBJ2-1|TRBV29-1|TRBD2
CSVDSGFSYNEQFF
TGCAGCGTGGATAGCGGGTTCTCCTACAATGAGCAGTTCTTC
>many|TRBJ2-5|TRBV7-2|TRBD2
CASSFAGEETQYF
TGTGCCAGCAGCTTCGCGGGAGAAGAGACCCAGTACTTC
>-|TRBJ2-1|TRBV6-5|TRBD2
CASSYSSFGRDVSHEQFF
TGTGCCAGCAGTTACTCTTCCTTCGGGAGGGACGTATCGCATGAGCAGTTCTTC
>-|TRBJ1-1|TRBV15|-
CATKLEGMNTEAFF
TGTGCCACCAAGTTGGAGGGGATGAACACTGAAGCTTTCTTT
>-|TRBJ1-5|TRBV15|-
CATSGGQPNQPQHF
TGTGCCACCAGCGGAGGACAGCCGAATCAGCCCCAGCATTTT
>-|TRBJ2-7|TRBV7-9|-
CASSATGWSSYEQYF
TGTGCCAGCAGCGCTACAGGGTGGAGCTCCTACGAGCAGTACTTC
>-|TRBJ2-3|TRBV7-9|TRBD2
CASSLKLAVEDTQYF
TGTGCCAGCAGCTTAAAACTAGCGGTAGAGGATACGCAGTATTTT
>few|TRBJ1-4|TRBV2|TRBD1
CASSEEGTGVWGKLFF
TGTGCCAGCAGTGAAGAGGGGACAGGGGTTTGGGGAAAACTGTTTTTT
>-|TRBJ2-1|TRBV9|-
CASGTAVTYNEQFF
TGTGCCAGCGGAACAGCGGTAACCTACAATGAGCAGTTCTTC
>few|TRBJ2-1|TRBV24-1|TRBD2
CATSRRLAGHNEQFF
TGTGCCACCAGTCGTAGGCTAGCGGGGCACAATGAGCAGTTCTTC
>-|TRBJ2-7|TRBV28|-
CASSLWTTNYEQYF
TGTGCCAGCAGTTTATGGACTACTAACTACGAGCAGTACTTC
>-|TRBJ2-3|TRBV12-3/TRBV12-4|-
CASSLGTAPGSTDTQYF
TGTGCCAGCAGTTTAGGGACGGCCCCAGGTTCCACAGATACGCAGTATTTT
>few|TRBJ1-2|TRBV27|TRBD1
CASTDNGQGDNYGYTF
TGTGCCAGCACCGACAATGGACAGGGAGATAACTATGGCTACACCTTC
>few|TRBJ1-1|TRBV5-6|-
CASSLALHTEAFF
TGTGCCAGCAGCTTAGCACTGCACACTGAAGCTTTCTTT
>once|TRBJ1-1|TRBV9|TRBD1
CASSVLDRGTEAFF
TGTGCCAGCAGCGTACTGGACAGGGGCACTGAAGCTTTCTTT
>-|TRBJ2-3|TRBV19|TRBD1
CATQGQGSDTQYF
TGTGCCACCCAAGGACAGGGATCAGATACGCAGTATTTT
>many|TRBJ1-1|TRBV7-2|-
CASSFQGMNTEAFF
TGTGCCAGCAGCTTTCAGGGCATGAACACTGAAGCTTTCTTT
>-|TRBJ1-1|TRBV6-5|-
CASSYGGLNTEAFF
TGTGCCAGCAGTTACGGGGGGCTGAACACTGAAGCTTTCTTT
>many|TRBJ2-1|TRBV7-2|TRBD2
CASTGNSGTSSYNEQFF
TGTGCCAGCACAGGGAATAGCGGGACGAGCTCCTACAATGAGCAGTTCTTC
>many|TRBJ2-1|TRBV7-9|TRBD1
CASSPRTGSYNEQFF
TGTGCCAGCAGCCCAAGGACAGGCTCCTACAATGAGCAGTTCTTC
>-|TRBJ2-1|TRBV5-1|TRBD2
CASELAGGREQFF
TGCGCCAGCGAGTTAGCGGGAGGCAGGGAGCAGTTCTTC
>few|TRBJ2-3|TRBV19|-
CASSIYLLGTDTQYF
TGTGCCAGTAGTATTTACCTGCTAGGCACAGATACGCAGTATTTT
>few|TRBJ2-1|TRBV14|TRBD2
CASSELAGVNEQFF
TGTGCCAGCAGCGAACTAGCGGGAGTGAATGAGCAGTTCTTC
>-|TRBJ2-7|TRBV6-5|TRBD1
CASSYSIRGGQGANEQYF
TGTGCCAGCAGTTACTCGATTAGGGGTGGGCAGGGGGCGAACGAGCAGTACTTC
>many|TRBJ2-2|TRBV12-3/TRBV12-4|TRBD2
CASRRTSAGELFF
TGTGCCAGCAGGAGGACTAGCGCCGGGGAGCTGTTTTTT
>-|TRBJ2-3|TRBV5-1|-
CASSLNQEVTDTQYF
TGCGCCAGCAGCTTAAACCAGGAGGTGACAGATACGCAGTATTTT
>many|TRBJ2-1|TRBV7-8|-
CASSLLAWGSYNEQFF
TGTGCCAGCAGCTTACTAGCGTGGGGATCCTACAATGAGCAGTTCTTC
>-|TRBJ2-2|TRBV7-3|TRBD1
CASSLPMGGQGDTGELFF
TGTGCCAGCAGCTTACCAATGGGCGGACAGGGGGACACCGGGGAGCTGTTTTTT
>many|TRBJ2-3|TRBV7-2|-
CASSPKGATSTDTQYF
TGTGCCAGCAGCCCCAAAGGAGCGACTAGCACAGATACGCAGTATTTT
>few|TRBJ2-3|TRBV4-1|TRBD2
CASSQGVGGSTDTQYF
TGCGCCAGCAGCCAAGGAGTGGGAGGGAGCACAGATACGCAGTATTTT
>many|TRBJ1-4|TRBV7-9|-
CASSLPGWEKLFF
TGTGCCAGCAGCTTACCAGGCTGGGAAAAACTGTTTTTT
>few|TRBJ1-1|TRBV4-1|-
CASSQDAGDEAFF
TGCGCCAGCAGCCAAGATGCGGGGGATGAAGCTTTCTTT
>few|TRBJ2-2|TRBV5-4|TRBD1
CASSLETGAGELFF
TGTGCCAGCAGCTTGGAAACAGGGGCCGGGGAGCTGTTTTTT
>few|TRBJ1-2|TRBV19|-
CASLQPKNYGYTF
TGTGCCAGCTTACAGCCCAAGAACTATGGCTACACCTTC
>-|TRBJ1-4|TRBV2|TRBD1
CASRTGGDEKLFF
TGTGCCAGCAGGACAGGGGGGGATGAAAAACTGTTTTTT
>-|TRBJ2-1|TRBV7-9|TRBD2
CASSGQVTSESYNEQFF
TGTGCCAGCAGTGGACAAGTGACTAGCGAATCCTACAATGAGCAGTTCTTC
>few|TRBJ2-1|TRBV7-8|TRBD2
CASSSGRGTSLDEQFF
TGTGCCAGCAGCTCAGGCAGGGGGACTAGCCTCGATGAGCAGTTCTTC
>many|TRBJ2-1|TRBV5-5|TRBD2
CASSSLRGGPVYEQFF
TGTGCCAGCAGCTCTCTTAGGGGAGGGCCGGTTTATGAGCAGTTCTTC
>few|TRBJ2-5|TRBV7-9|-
CASSLGVGNQETQYF
TGTGCCAGCAGCTTAGGGGTCGGGAACCAAGAGACCCAGTACTTC